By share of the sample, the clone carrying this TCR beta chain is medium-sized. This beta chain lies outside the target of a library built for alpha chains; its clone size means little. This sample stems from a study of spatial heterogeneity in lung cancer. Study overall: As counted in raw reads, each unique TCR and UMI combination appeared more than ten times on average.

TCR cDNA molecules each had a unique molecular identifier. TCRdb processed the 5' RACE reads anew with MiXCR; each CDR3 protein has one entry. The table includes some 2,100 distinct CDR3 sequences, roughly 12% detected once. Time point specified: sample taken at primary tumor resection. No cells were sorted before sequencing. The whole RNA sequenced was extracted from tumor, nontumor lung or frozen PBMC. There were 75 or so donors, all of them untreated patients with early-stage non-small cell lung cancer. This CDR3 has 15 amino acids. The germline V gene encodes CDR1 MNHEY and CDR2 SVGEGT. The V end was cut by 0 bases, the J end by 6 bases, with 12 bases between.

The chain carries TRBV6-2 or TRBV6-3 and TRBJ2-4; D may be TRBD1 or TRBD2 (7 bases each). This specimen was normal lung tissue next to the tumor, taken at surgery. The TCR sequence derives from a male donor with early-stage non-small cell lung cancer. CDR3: CASSYSGGGRNIQYF. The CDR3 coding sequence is TGTGCCAGCAGTTACTCGGGAGGGGGCAGAAACATTCAGTACTTC.